This TCR beta chain was captured in a study of brain T cells in children with intractable seizures. The CDR3 has 18 residues. V lost 0 bases, J lost 4 bases, and 21 bases lay in between. CDR1 LGHNT and CDR2 FRNRAP come from the germline V gene. The protocol was immunoSEQ multiplex PCR, while the TCRdb copy is restricted to in-frame clones and leaves out a portion. The table records about 320,000 clones, 93% of them present only once. Time point noted: blood from clinic visit 5 months post-surgery; TSC patient then seizure free. Pre-surgery treatment included at least one anti-epileptic drug. The sequencing used peripheral blood, collected approximately 5 months after surgery. The chain joins TRBV12-5 to TRBJ1-1; D is undetermined. This receptor was obtained from a boy under two years old with tuberous sclerosis and intractable seizures. CDR3 sequence: CASGLVTHLKSGSTEAFF. The CDR3 coding sequence is TGTGCTAGTGGTTTGGTAACTCATCTAAAATCCGGAAGCACTGAAGCTTTCTTT.